This entry lists 18 T cell receptor beta chains sequenced from one sample in a study of blood T cell repertoires in COVID-19. Libraries were prepared by immunoSEQ multiplex PCR; TCRdb keeps only in-frame clonotypes and omits some of them. The data contain 200,000 or so clones, 84% of them seen just once; the ten biggest clones take up under 15%. Material for sequencing was peripheral blood. These receptors were taken from a human donor in a cohort sampled during active COVID-19.

The CDR3 protein is CAISETTPGQGWETQYF. The CDR3 DNA is TGTGCCATCAGTGAGACCACCCCAGGACAGGGCTGGGAGACCCAGTACTTC. The V call is TRBV10-3, the J call TRBJ2-5, with TRBD1 matching 8 bases. This CDR3 has 17 amino acids. The junction had 13 bases not matched to a gene; V was cut back by 2 bases and J by 5 bases. CDR1 and CDR2 from the germline V gene are ENHRY and SYGVKD.

J is TRBJ2-2 and V is TRBV15, with 8 bases matching TRBD2. V gave up 2 bases and J gave up 0 bases; unmatched junction bases: 2. Germline V lookup: CDR1 LNHNV, CDR2 YYDKDF (reference sequence). This CDR3 spans 16 amino acids. CDR3 protein: CATSRSGLANTGELFF. The CDR3 nucleotides are TGTGCCACCAGCAGATCGGGACTAGCGAACACCGGGGAGCTGTTTTTT.

V is TRBV7-2 and J is TRBJ2-1; tentative D call: TRBD2 (6 bases). V lost 4 bases and J 5 bases, leaving 21 bases between the germline ends. Germline values: CDR1 SGHTA, CDR2 FQGNSA. This CDR3 is built from 17 residues. In DNA form, the CDR3 reads TGTGCCAGCAGCTACCCCTCATACGCGGGGAGTAACAATGAGCAGTTCTTC. This codes for CASSYPSYAGSNNEQFF.

The chain recombines TRBV6-5 with TRBJ2-7; a weak D match, TRBD2 (5 bases). The CDR3 has 13 residues. With 1 base removed from V and 2 bases from J, the gap between germline ends came to 6 bases. CDR1 is MNHEY and CDR2 is SVGAGI in the germline V gene. CDR3 region: CASSYFGTYEQYF. The CDR3 DNA reads TGTGCCAGCAGTTACTTCGGGACCTACGAGCAGTACTTC.

The chain has TRBV3-1 (or the pseudogene TRBV3-2) and TRBJ2-4; 7 nucleotides align to TRBD2. The V gene's germline CDR1 is LGHDT and CDR2 YNNKEL (reference sequence). V lost 2 bases to trimming and J lost 1 base; unmatched junction nucleotides: 5. CDR3 length equals 16 residues. This CDR3 reads CASSQSLAVAKNIQYF. Here the CDR3 DNA reads TGTGCCAGCAGCCAAAGCCTAGCGGTCGCCAAAAACATTCAGTACTTC.

This chain links TRBV5-1 with TRBJ1-1, with 7 bases fitting TRBD1. The germline V gene has CDR1 SGHRS and CDR2 YFSETQ. The CDR3 length is 16 residues. J gave up 0 bases and V 5 bases, and 10 bases lay outside the gene matches. This CDR3 is CASSLLIGGMNTEAFF. CDR3 bases: TGCGCCAGCAGTCTGTTAATAGGGGGCATGAACACTGAAGCTTTCTTT.

The chain recombines TRBV7-2 with TRBJ1-2; no clear D gene. V was cut by 4 bases and J by 3 bases, with 12 bases left in between. CDR1 is SGHTA, CDR2 FQGNSA, per germline. The CDR3 spans 14 residues. This CDR3 reads CASSSSGIDYGYTF. The CDR3, as DNA: TGTGCCAGCAGCTCGTCCGGGATCGACTATGGCTACACCTTC. The variable domain in full, completed from reference TRBV7-2 and TRBJ1-2, reads GAGVSQSPSNKVTEKGKDVELRCDPISGHTALYWYRQSLGQGLEFLIYFQGNSAPDKSGLPSDRFSAERTGGSVSTLTIQRTQQEDSAVYLCASSSSGIDYGYTFGSGTRLTVV.

The rearrangement joins TRBV3-1 (or the pseudogene TRBV3-2) to TRBJ2-1, with 9 nucleotides matching TRBD2. Germline V gene lookup returns CDR1 LGHDT and CDR2 YNNKEL (reference sequence). This CDR3 comprises 15 residues. The junction had 5 bases not matched to a gene; V was cut back by 4 bases and J by 4 bases. For the CDR3, the DNA is TGTGCCAGCAGCCGAGCTAGCGGGACTTACAATGAGCAGTTCTTC. It translates to CASSRASGTYNEQFF.

The V gene is TRBV21-1, the J gene TRBJ2-7; the table names TRBD1, a call not compared with the DNA. TRBV21-1 is recorded as a pseudogene. There are 14 residues in the CDR3. The CDR3 bases are TGTGCCAGCAGCAATGGACAGGGGGTTATCGAGCAGTACTTC. Its protein is CASSNGQGVIEQYF.

V and J are TRBV5-1 and TRBJ2-2, with D unresolved. The CDR3 runs 14 residues. CDR1 is SGHRS, CDR2 YFSETQ, per germline. The V end was cut by 5 bases, the J end by 1 base, with 9 bases between. CDR3 region: CASRIQVNTGELFF. CDR3 sequence (DNA): TGCGCCAGCAGGATCCAGGTGAACACCGGGGAGCTGTTTTTT.

This sequence joins TRBV5-6 and TRBJ1-1, with D unresolved. The germline V gene has CDR1 SGHDT and CDR2 YYEEEE. V was trimmed by 2 bases and J by 3 bases, leaving 11 bases between them. The CDR3 consists of 14 residues. For the CDR3, the DNA is TGTGCCAGCAGCTTTGCGTTGGGCTACACTGAAGCTTTCTTT. Encoded protein: CASSFALGYTEAFF.

The V call is TRBV6-4, the J call TRBJ1-1, with D hard to call. CDR1 and CDR2 (germline): MRHNA, SNTAGT. V lost 9 bases to trimming and J lost 10 bases, with 21 bases between them. The CDR3 is 13 amino acids. The CDR3 DNA follows: TGTGCCAGTAAGCCCGGGAGCCTTGCTGCAGCTTTCTTT. It translates to CASKPGSLAAAFF.

The chain employs TRBV19 and TRBJ2-7; 8 positions agree with TRBD1. CDR1 and CDR2 (germline): LNHDA, SQIVND (reference sequence). CDR3 size: 15 residues. The ends lost 3 bases at V and 0 bases at J; junction bases unmatched: 4. The CDR3 sequence is CASSIGRGLSYEQYF. CDR3 nucleotide sequence: TGTGCCAGTAGTATTGGCAGGGGGCTCTCCTACGAGCAGTACTTC.

The chain recombines TRBV18 with TRBJ2-5; 7 bases agree with TRBD2. Germline CDR1 and CDR2: KGHSH and LQKENI. The junction had 11 bases not matched to a gene; V was cut back by 5 bases and J by 8 bases. This CDR3 has 14 residues. This CDR3 reads CASSTGGPQVTQYF. In nucleotides, the CDR3 is TGTGCCAGCTCAACGGGAGGCCCCCAAGTAACCCAGTACTTC.

The chain couples TRBV9 to TRBJ2-7; the match to TRBD1 covers 7 bases. The V gene's germline CDR1 is SGDLS and CDR2 YYNGEE. The V gene end was trimmed by 0 bases and the J gene end by 3 bases; junction bases not matched to a gene: 6. This CDR3 spans 15 amino acids. The CDR3 DNA follows: TGTGCCAGCAGCGTAGGGAGCAGGGGGTTCTACGAGCAGTACTTC. Amino acids: CASSVGSRGFYEQYF.

This rearrangement joins TRBV3-1 (or the pseudogene TRBV3-2) to TRBJ2-5; 12 bases match TRBD2. This CDR3 is 17 amino acids long. Germline V gives CDR1 LGHDT, CDR2 YNNKEL (reference sequence). J was trimmed by 4 bases and V by 0 bases; bases with no gene match: 6. The CDR3 spells CASSQDHLAGGSETQYF. CDR3 sequence (DNA): TGTGCCAGCAGCCAAGATCATCTAGCGGGAGGGTCAGAGACCCAGTACTTC.

The chain carries TRBV6-4 and TRBJ2-2; D is unclear. This CDR3 contains 13 residues. CDR1 and CDR2 (germline): MRHNA, SNTAGT. V was pared by 6 bases and J by 4 bases, with 9 bases between. The chain's CDR3 is CASRARGTGELFF. CDR3 sequence (DNA): TGTGCCAGCAGAGCCCGCGGCACCGGGGAGCTGTTTTTT.

The gene calls are TRBV10-1 and TRBJ1-4; D unclear. Trimming removed 4 bases from V and 0 bases from J, with 12 bases in between. The CDR3 totals 16 residues. Germline CDR1 WNHNN, CDR2 SYGVQD (reference sequence). The DNA of the CDR3 is TGCGCCAGCAGTGTAGACAAGAACCCAACTAATGAAAAACTGTTTTTT. It is translated as CASSVDKNPTNEKLFF.